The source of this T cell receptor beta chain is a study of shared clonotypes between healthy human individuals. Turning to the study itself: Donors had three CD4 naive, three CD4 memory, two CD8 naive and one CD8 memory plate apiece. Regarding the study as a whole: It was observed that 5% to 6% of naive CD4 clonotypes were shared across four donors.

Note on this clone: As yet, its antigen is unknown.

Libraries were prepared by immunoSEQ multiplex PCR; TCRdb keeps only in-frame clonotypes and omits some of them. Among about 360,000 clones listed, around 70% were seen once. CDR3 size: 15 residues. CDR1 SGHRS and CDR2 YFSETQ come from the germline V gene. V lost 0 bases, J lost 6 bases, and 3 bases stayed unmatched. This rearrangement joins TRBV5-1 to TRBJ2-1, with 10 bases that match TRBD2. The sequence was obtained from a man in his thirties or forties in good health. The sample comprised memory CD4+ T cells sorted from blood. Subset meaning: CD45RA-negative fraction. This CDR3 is CASSLASGSGNEQFF. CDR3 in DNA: TGCGCCAGCAGCTTGGCTAGCGGGAGTGGCAATGAGCAGTTCTTC.